The source of this T cell receptor (beta chain) is a study of blood T cell repertoires in COVID-19. Here immunoSEQ multiplex PCR was the method, and the copy in TCRdb shows in-frame clones only, minus some. The sample holds 23,000 or so clones, 80% to 95% seen once. V lost 4 bases and J lost 5; bases outside the gene matches: 8. Germline-derived CDR1 and CDR2 are SEHNR and FQNEAQ (reference sequence). This CDR3 region has 14 residues. The source material was peripheral blood. The receptor was isolated from a human donor in a cohort sampled during active COVID-19. This chain links TRBV7-9 with TRBJ2-7; 7 nucleotides line up with TRBD1. The CDR3 DNA sequence: TGTGCCAGCAGCTACCGGGGACAGAACCACGAGCAGTACTTC. This gives the protein CASSYRGQNHEQYF.